The 18 T cell receptor beta chains presented below share a single source sample, sequenced in a study of T cell repertoires in cytomegalovirus infection. TCRdb independently ran MiXCR on the reads; one entry per CDR3 protein. Of approximately 500,000 distinct CDR3 sequences listed, about 11% are singletons. The specimen was PBMCs. Every receptor here comes from a human donor in good health (CMV status not recorded). Some clones in this sample may be carry-over from other donors' samples.

CDR3 DNA sequence: TGTGCCAGCAGCTTGGGTCCCATCACCGGGGAGCTGTTTTTT. Its translation is CASSLGPITGELFF. The chain uses TRBV5-5 and TRBJ2-2; D gene ambiguous. Germline V lookup: CDR1 SGHKS, CDR2 YYEKEE (reference sequence). Trimming cost V 0 bases and J 4 bases, with 7 bases left between them. The CDR3 has 14 residues.

The sample holds a few counts of this clonotype. The V call is TRBV6-1, the J call TRBJ2-1; 7 bases fit TRBD1. J was trimmed by 0 bases and V by 3 bases; bases with no gene match: 5. The CDR3 has 16 amino acids. The germline CDR1 and CDR2 sequences are MNHNS and SASEGT. CDR3 bases: TGTGCCAGCAGTGAGGACAGGTATCCCTCCTACAATGAGCAGTTCTTC. As protein: CASSEDRYPSYNEQFF.

This clonotype was seen repeatedly, ten times or more. V usage is TRBV4-1 and J usage is TRBJ2-7; D unclear. Germline V gives CDR1 MGHRA, CDR2 YSYEKL. V shed 1 base and J shed 6 bases, with 16 bases lying between them. There are 15 residues in the CDR3. Here the CDR3 DNA reads TGCGCCAGCAGCCAAGTAGAATCCGGAGCCGGCGAGCAGTACTTC. Protein: CASSQVESGAGEQYF.

This clonotype was counted ten times or more. This sequence joins TRBV7-2 and TRBJ2-7, with 9 bases matching TRBD2. After removal of 2 bases from V and 4 bases from J, the junction contained 3 bases not matched to a gene. In germline, CDR1 is SGHTA, CDR2 FQGNSA. The CDR3 length is 14 residues. In DNA form, the CDR3 reads TGTGCCAGCAGCTTAATAGCGGGAGAGTACGAGCAGTACTTC. Translating it yields CASSLIAGEYEQYF.

In this sample, this clonotype turned up many times. This chain joins TRBV7-3 and TRBJ2-6; 10 bases fit TRBD2. Trimming cost V 6 bases and J 0 bases; bases outside gene matches: 8. Per the germline V gene, CDR1 is SGHTA and CDR2 is FQGTGA. CDR3 length: 18 amino acids. CDR3 sequence: CASRSILAGTSGANVLTF. In DNA, the CDR3 is TGTGCCAGCAGGTCTATACTAGCGGGGACCTCTGGGGCCAACGTCCTGACTTTC.

V is TRBV7-3 and J is TRBJ2-4, with D possibly TRBD2 on 6 matching bases. Per the germline V gene, CDR1 is SGHTA and CDR2 is FQGTGA. The CDR3 covers 14 residues. The germline V and J ends were trimmed by 5 bases and 8 bases, with 16 bases remaining between them. CDR3 bases: TGTGCCAGCAGCAGTGGATCTTCGGGGGACATTCAGTACTTC. Protein product: CASSSGSSGDIQYF.

This clonotype showed up just a few times. CDR3 DNA: TGTGCCAGCAGCCATCAGGTGGGGGATGGCTACACCTTC. It translates to CASSHQVGDGYTF. The V call is TRBV14, the J call TRBJ1-2, with a tentative D call TRBD1 (5 bases). The germline CDR1 and CDR2 sequences are SGHDN and FVKESK. The CDR3 totals 13 residues. Trimming stripped 3 bases from V and 6 bases from J, with 11 bases between.

This clonotype came up many times. The chain joins TRBV7-2 to TRBJ2-2, with D possibly matching TRBD2 (7 bases). The CDR3 consists of 15 residues. Germline V gene sequence: CDR1 SGHTA, CDR2 FQGNSA. The germline V and J ends were trimmed by 6 bases and 3 bases, with 14 bases remaining between them. DNA of the CDR3: TGTGCCAGCAGAAGGGGGGGAGGAGACACCGGGGAGCTGTTTTTT. It yields the protein CASRRGGGDTGELFF.

This clonotype was recorded many times. The chain has TRBV19 and TRBJ2-1; TRBD1 matches 11 bases. V trimming: 6 bases; J trimming: 6 bases; junction bases outside the gene matches: 7. The CDR3 is made up of 15 amino acids. Per germline, CDR1 LNHDA and CDR2 SQIVND (reference sequence). As DNA, the CDR3 is TGTGCCAGTAGCCGGGGACAGGGGGGTGTCAATGAGCAGTTCTTC. Translating gives CASSRGQGGVNEQFF.

There are a few counts of this clonotype. The chain joins TRBV2 to TRBJ2-3; D is undetermined. Deletions cut 4 bases from V and 6 bases from J, with 14 bases between. Germline-derived CDR1 and CDR2 are SNHLY and FYNNEI. CDR3 size: 14 residues. The chain's CDR3 is CASSVPLRKDTQYF. Written as DNA, the CDR3 is TGTGCCAGCAGTGTCCCACTCCGAAAGGATACGCAGTATTTT.

On this clonotype itself: A read error may be the cause here, since a much bigger clone is one base away. This chain connects TRBV6-2 or TRBV6-3 to TRBJ2-4, with unresolved D. Germline loops: CDR1 MNHEY, CDR2 SVGEGT. CDR3 size: 15 residues. V shed 5 bases and J shed 5 bases, with 16 bases lying between them. Here the CDR3 reads CASSNQQCRENIQYF. DNA for the CDR3: TGTGCCAGCAGTAACCAACAGTGTAGAGAAAACATTCAGTACTTC.

This clonotype was found many times. The chain has TRBV11-2 and TRBJ2-2; D unclear. Deletions cut 4 bases from V and 7 bases from J, with 10 bases between. The CDR3 is 13 residues long. Germline values: CDR1 SGHAT, CDR2 FQNNGV. The CDR3 nucleotides read TGTGCCAGCAGCTCACGGAGTGTCGGGGAGCTGTTTTTT. Protein sequence: CASSSRSVGELFF.

This clonotype was counted ten times or more. This rearrangement joins TRBV6-1 to TRBJ1-2, with 11 bases aligning to TRBD1. The CDR3 runs to 12 residues. The V and J ends lost 6 bases and 8 bases, in that order; junction bases with no gene match: 2. Germline V gene sequence: CDR1 MNHNS, CDR2 SASEGT. CDR3 residues: CASRDRGQGYTF. DNA of the CDR3: TGTGCCAGCAGGGACAGGGGGCAAGGCTACACCTTC.

The V call is TRBV20-1, the J call TRBJ2-7; 8 bases agree with TRBD1. The CDR3 has 14 amino acids. Losses at the gene ends were 5 bases for V and 2 bases for J; bases not matched to a gene: 8. The V gene's germline CDR1 is DFQATT and CDR2 SNEGSKA (reference sequence). The CDR3: CSAFVGQGAYEQYF. In DNA form, the CDR3 reads TGCAGTGCTTTTGTCGGACAGGGAGCCTACGAGCAGTACTTC.

This clonotype has ten or more counts. The chain uses TRBV7-3 and TRBJ1-1; D is perhaps TRBD1 (6 bases). This CDR3 comprises 16 residues. Germline V gene lookup returns CDR1 SGHTA and CDR2 FQGTGA. The ends were cut back, 1 base at V and 3 bases at J, with 15 bases in the middle. CDR3 loop: CASSLSGGAGDTEAFF. CDR3 nucleotides: TGTGCCAGCAGCTTAAGCGGGGGCGCTGGGGACACTGAAGCTTTCTTT.

This clonotype has more than one count but fewer than ten. The rearrangement uses TRBV5-1 and TRBJ1-2, with 7 positions matching TRBD1. With 0 bases clipped from V and 7 bases from J, the junction kept 6 bases outside the gene matches. CDR1 and CDR2 from the germline V gene are SGHRS and YFSETQ. This CDR3 contains 14 residues. The CDR3 region is CASSLEGGGGGYTF. DNA of the CDR3: TGCGCCAGCAGCTTGGAAGGAGGGGGCGGTGGCTACACCTTC.

This clonotype was seen a handful of times. This rearrangement joins TRBV29-1 to TRBJ1-2; D is unresolved. The CDR3 runs to 11 residues. CDR1 SQVTM and CDR2 ANQGSEA come from the germline V gene. V shed 5 bases and J shed 4 bases, with 8 bases lying between them. CDR3 bases: TGCAGCGTTATTAACAGCTATGGCTACACCTTC. This gives the protein CSVINSYGYTF.

The chain recombines TRBV28 with TRBJ2-3; D may be TRBD1 or TRBD2 (5 bases each). V was cut by 5 bases and J by 4 bases, with 19 bases left in between. Per germline, CDR1 MDHEN and CDR2 SYDVKM. The CDR3 is 16 amino acids. The chain's CDR3 is CASSPLRRGVADTQYF. The CDR3 DNA reads as TGTGCCAGCAGTCCGCTTCGGAGAGGGGTGGCAGATACGCAGTATTTT.